Sequencing of this TCR beta chain was carried out in a study of T-cell memory formation after mild COVID-19. This CDR3 region has 17 residues. CDR1 SGHDN and CDR2 FVKESK come from the germline V gene. The V and J ends lost 1 base and 4 bases, in that order; junction bases with no gene match: 6. Overall study findings and caveats: A balance of CD4 and CD8 characterized clones contracting day 15 to 85, whereas later expanders leaned CD4+.

Libraries for TCRalpha and TCRbeta carried sample barcodes and unique molecular identifiers via 5'RACE. Each CDR3 protein is one row after TCRdb ran MiXCR on the 5' RACE reads. The sample has 450,000 to 700,000 distinct CDR3 sequences; about a sixth are singletons. This clonotype was seen a few times. Its target is unknown. The origin of this receptor is an adult woman who had mild COVID-19 (a few samples of this study predate the infection). Cell type and time point are not known. Sequencing was done on a sample of PBMCs or a T cell subset sorted from them (not recorded which). The rearrangement links TRBV14 to TRBJ2-2; TRBD1 agrees at 10 bases. The CDR3 bases are TGTGCCAGCAGCCAAGTTTTTGGGACAGGGGCCACCGGGGAGCTGTTTTTT. As protein: CASSQVFGTGATGELFF.